This T cell receptor beta chain originates from a study of shared clonotypes between healthy human individuals. The donors, all of them Caucasian adults, lived in Nashville, Tennessee. Germline assignment: CDR1 LNHNV and CDR2 YYDKDF (reference sequence). CDR3 length: 13 residues. Trimming took 3 bases from V and 7 from J, leaving 12 bases between them. Only in-frame clones appear in the TCRdb table, and some are missing; sequencing was by immunoSEQ multiplex PCR. The sample has millions of clones; about 92% are singletons. The TCR was taken from a man between 18 and 35 years old in good health. The sample was naive CD4+ T cells sorted from blood. Indicated subset: CD45RA+ positively selected. The chain links TRBV15 to TRBJ1-2; a possible D gene is TRBD1 (5 bases). CDR3 region: CATSSRQQLGYTF. The CDR3, as DNA: TGTGCCACCAGCAGTCGACAGCAACTTGGCTACACCTTC.